This T cell receptor (beta chain) appears in the sequencing data of a study of Graves' ophthalmopathy and Graves' hyperthyroidism. General study findings and limits: The model predicted progression of ophthalmopathy with a sensitivity of 60% to 71%, and its specificity was 72% to 85%.

RNA transcripts were the source from which TCR beta CDR3 regions were amplified. A first-round RT-PCR used HTBI primers, followed by a second-round multiplex PCR. TCRdb called the multiplex PCR reads again in MiXCR, with one record for every CDR3 protein. The sample comprises a few hundred thousand distinct CDR3 sequences, less than 20% of which are singletons, and about 7% rests with the top ten. Hyperthyroidism was considered stable when no ophthalmopathy appeared within 18 months of follow-up. The CDR3 length is 13 residues. V lost 6 bases to trimming and J lost 5 bases, with 11 bases between them. This clonotype showed up many times. No antigen is known for it.

This chain joins TRBV12-3 or TRBV12-4 and TRBJ1-5; D gene uncertain. The sequenced sample was peripheral blood. This sequence was found in a woman under 30 with stable Graves' hyperthyroidism. In DNA, the CDR3 is TGTGCCAGCAGCCCGAGGTTATATCAGCCCCAGCATTTT. This sequence encodes CASSPRLYQPQHF.